This T cell receptor (beta chain) was sequenced for a study of regulatory T cells in long-lasting Graves disease. This clonotype was counted at least ten times. Its cognate antigen is unknown. In building TCR beta libraries, iRepertoire HTBI primers were used together with Arm-PCR of CDR3 regions. TCRdb reprocessed the multiplex PCR reads via MiXCR and lists one record per CDR3 protein. Seen here are about 450,000 distinct CDR3 sequences, 12% to 15% observed once, and the top ten hold about a sixth. Time point noted: newly diagnosed GD, antithyroid drugs for less than 3 months. Making the TCR library involved RNA that had been extracted from PBMCs. Graves' disease was diagnosed by American Thyroid Association guidelines. The V and J ends lost 5 bases and 8 bases, in that order; junction bases with no gene match: 1. The length of the CDR3 is 12 residues. The germline V gene has CDR1 PRHDT and CDR2 FYEKMQ (reference sequence).

Study conclusions and caveats: The study examined only peripheral blood, not thyroid tissue. Persistent Graves' patients possessed reduced TCR diversity relative to recently diagnosed ones.

The same sample was also studied in work on T cells in Graves' hyperthyroidism and ophthalmopathy. This second study notes: Exclusions: uncontrolled infection, other autoimmune disease, pregnancy, lactation.

The J gene is TRBJ2-1, the V gene TRBV13; 9 nucleotides agree with TRBD2. This sequence was found in a woman aged 45-60 years with Graves disease. The sequencing used peripheral blood mononuclear cells (PBMCs), collected at new diagnosis, from a patient treated with antithyroid drugs. CDR3 loop: CASSASGDEQFF. CDR3 nucleotides: TGTGCCAGCAGCGCTAGCGGGGATGAGCAGTTCTTC.